This T cell receptor beta chain was identified during a study of blood T cells in healthy people across ages. General observations from the study: Measured against age, TCR beta diversity per million T cells decreased in a roughly linear manner.

This clonotype was picked up many times. The antigen remains unidentified. Germline V gene lookup returns CDR1 MDHEN and CDR2 SYDVKM. The V and J ends lost 2 bases and 6 bases, in that order; junction bases with no gene match: 7. This CDR3 has 15 amino acids. Primers used in a second PCR of about 6 to 11 cycles were a sample-barcoded 5' primer and a J-beta primer mix. Via MiXCR, TCRdb re-called the 5' RACE reads, giving one row per CDR3 protein. Among 750,000 to 950,000 distinct CDR3 sequences listed, around 29% were seen once. This same sample was also taken into another study, of T cells of mothers and their children.

This sequence originates from a woman aged 40 to 50 in good health. The sequenced sample was blood. The chain combines TRBV28 with TRBJ1-2; 9 nucleotides align to TRBD1. The CDR3 DNA reads as TGTGCCAGCAGTTTACGGAGACAGGGGGATGATGGCTACACCTTC. Protein product: CASSLRRQGDDGYTF.